The source of this TCR beta chain is a study of T cells in Graves' hyperthyroidism and ophthalmopathy. The CDR3 length is 16 residues. CDR1 is SGDLS, CDR2 YYNGEE, per germline. The J segment lost 2 bases and the V segment lost 3 bases, leaving 6 bases of the junction unmatched. This clonotype was detected only a few times. As yet, its antigen is unknown. The investigators amplified TCR beta CDR3 regions from RNA transcripts. The HTBI set primed first-round TCR CDR3 RT-PCR. One entry per CDR3 protein, called by TCRdb with MiXCR from the multiplex PCR reads. The table has approximately 870,000 distinct CDR3 sequences, roughly 40% seen once. Study conclusions and caveats: Ophthalmopathy got predicted by the model a median roughly 6.1 months before its onset. Most thyroid clonotypes with frequency above 0.001 were detected in blood.

The chain combines TRBV9 with TRBJ2-7, with 12 nucleotides matching TRBD2. The clonotype comes from a man between 18 and 35 years old with Graves' hyperthyroidism. The specimen was blood. Here the CDR3 DNA reads TGTGCCAGCAGCGGCACTAGCGGGGGGCCCACCTACGAGCAGTACTTC. The encoded protein is CASSGTSGGPTYEQYF.